The 32 T cell receptor beta chains below come from one sample, sequenced in a study of PD-1 blockade in classical Hodgkin lymphoma. Only in-frame clones appear in the TCRdb table, and some are missing; sequencing was by immunoSEQ multiplex PCR. The sample contains around 19,000 clones, 60% to 80% of which appear only once. As for time point: cycle 4 day 1 (C4D1), after more than five weeks of nivolumab. Every patient relapsed after autologous stem cell transplantation, and brentuximab vedotin exposure varied. The specimen comprised peripheral blood mononuclear cells (PBMCs), sampled before the fourth cycle of nivolumab. These receptors originate from a human donor with classical Hodgkin lymphoma.

The chain recombines TRBV5-1 with TRBJ1-1, with D perhaps matching TRBD1 (5 bases). CDR3 length: 11 amino acids. Trimming removed 2 bases at V and 10 bases at J, with 9 bases between. Germline V lookup: CDR1 SGHRS, CDR2 YFSETQ. For the CDR3, the DNA is TGCGCCAGCAGCTTCACGGGGGTAGCTTTCTTT. Protein: CASSFTGVAFF.

The chain recombines TRBV27 with TRBJ2-5; D is unclear. The ends were cut back, 1 base at V and 1 base at J, with 7 bases in the middle. The CDR3 extends over 14 amino acids. Germline CDR1 is MNHEY and CDR2 is SMNVEV (reference sequence). The CDR3 region is CASSLFGIQETQYF. The CDR3 DNA follows: TGTGCCAGCAGTTTATTCGGAATCCAAGAGACCCAGTACTTC.

The V gene is TRBV19, the J gene TRBJ2-2, with unresolved D. V lost 7 bases and J 0 bases, leaving 15 bases between the germline ends. The CDR3 loop spans 16 amino acids. Germline V gene sequence: CDR1 LNHDA, CDR2 SQIVND (reference sequence). The CDR3 sequence: CASTLRPDANTGELFF. In DNA form, the CDR3 reads TGTGCCAGTACCCTTAGGCCCGACGCGAACACCGGGGAGCTGTTTTTT.

CDR3 sequence (DNA): TGTGCCAGCCTAACGACAACCAGCCGGGAAGCTTTCTTT. Its protein is CASLTTTSREAFF. This rearrangement joins TRBV28 to TRBJ1-1; D is unclear. Trimming removed 8 bases from V and 8 bases from J, with 18 bases in between. The CDR3 consists of 13 residues. Germline V gene sequence: CDR1 MDHEN, CDR2 SYDVKM.

CDR3 nucleotide sequence: TGTGCCAGCAGCCCGGAGGGGGCGCCTACCACCTACGAGCAGTACTTC. This codes for CASSPEGAPTTYEQYF. The chain combines TRBV4-2 with TRBJ2-7; D may be TRBD1 (7 bases). V lost 4 bases, J lost 2 bases, and 18 bases lay in between. This CDR3 contains 16 residues. Germline V gene sequence: CDR1 LGHNA, CDR2 YNFKEQ.

This chain uses TRBV6-5 with TRBJ1-6, with D possibly TRBD1 on 6 matching bases. Per germline, CDR1 MNHEY and CDR2 SVGAGI. V was pared by 4 bases and J by 7 bases, with 14 bases between. The CDR3 is made up of 15 amino acids. CDR3 residues: CASSWIQGWNSPLHF. The CDR3 nucleotides are TGTGCCAGCAGTTGGATACAGGGTTGGAATTCACCCCTCCACTTT.

This chain links TRBV5-1 with TRBJ2-3; D not certain. Germline CDR1 and CDR2: SGHRS and YFSETQ. The CDR3 runs to 14 residues. Trimming left V 0 bases short and J 2 bases short, with 7 bases between. The CDR3 DNA follows: TGCGCCAGCAGCTTGGGCTCCGTCACAGATACGCAGTATTTT. Protein: CASSLGSVTDTQYF.

This clone came up a few times. This chain uses TRBV7-8 with TRBJ1-2, with 9 bases lining up with TRBD1. Trimming at V came to 5 bases and at J to 8 bases, leaving 6 bases not matched to a gene. The CDR3 runs 13 residues. Germline V gene sequence: CDR1 SGHVS, CDR2 FQNEAQ. The CDR3 sequence is CASSRTGVRGYTF. Written as DNA, the CDR3 is TGTGCCAGCAGCCGGACAGGGGTACGCGGCTACACCTTC.

This chain uses TRBV14 with TRBJ2-5; TRBD2 aligns across 10 bases. V gave up 2 bases and J gave up 4 bases; unmatched junction bases: 7. The CDR3 runs to 16 residues. CDR1 and CDR2 from the germline V gene are SGHDN and FVKESK. CDR3 amino acids: CASSQSGGAVGETQYF. In DNA, the CDR3 is TGTGCCAGCAGCCAAAGCGGGGGGGCCGTCGGAGAGACCCAGTACTTC.

A few counts support this clone. The CDR3 loop reads CAISETFAAFF. CDR3 nucleotide sequence: TGTGCCATCAGTGAGACGTTCGCAGCTTTCTTT. V is TRBV10-3 and J is TRBJ1-1; D remains ambiguous. Germline V lookup: CDR1 ENHRY, CDR2 SYGVKD. V dropped 2 bases and J dropped 10 bases, with 8 bases sitting between them. This CDR3 spans 11 amino acids.

The J gene is TRBJ2-5, the V gene TRBV5-8; 10 bases are shared with TRBD1. CDR3 length equals 15 residues. Trimming took 6 bases from V and 5 from J; bases not matched to a gene: 10. CDR1 and CDR2 from the germline V gene are SGHTS and YDEGEE. The DNA for the CDR3 is TGTGCCAGCAACCGGATCGGACAGGGGGTCGAGACCCAGTACTTC. This translates into CASNRIGQGVETQYF.

This sequence joins TRBV11-3 and TRBJ2-1, with 7 bases matching TRBD2. The V gene end was trimmed by 1 base and the J gene end by 0 bases; junction bases not matched to a gene: 3. Looked up from germline, CDR1 is SGHNT and CDR2 is YENEEA. CDR3 length equals 16 residues. Here the CDR3 DNA reads TGTGCCAGCAGCTTAGCTAGCGGCTTCTCCTACAATGAGCAGTTCTTC. This encodes CASSLASGFSYNEQFF.

This clone has a handful of counts. This chain links TRBV4-3 with TRBJ1-6; 9 nucleotides agree with TRBD1. CDR3 length: 15 amino acids. Germline V gives CDR1 LGHNA, CDR2 YSLEER. V lost 3 bases, J lost 7 bases, and 4 bases stayed unmatched. The CDR3 DNA is TGCGCCAGCAGCCAGGACGGACAGGGGAATTCACCCCTCCACTTT. It codes for CASSQDGQGNSPLHF.

The chain is built from TRBV11-1 and TRBJ1-6; D is ambiguous. This CDR3 has 13 amino acids. Trimming left V 4 bases short and J 14 bases short, with 15 bases between. Per the germline V gene, CDR1 is SGHAT and CDR2 is FQDESV (reference sequence). CDR3: CASSSTRGASLHF. In nucleotides, the CDR3 is TGTGCCAGCAGCTCAACACGCGGCGCCTCCCTCCACTTT.

The chain links TRBV4-3 to TRBJ1-2, with 8 bases fitting TRBD1. Germline CDR1 is LGHNA and CDR2 is YSLEER. The CDR3 has 15 residues. The V segment lost 3 bases and the J segment 6 bases; nucleotides outside the gene matches: 9. Here the CDR3 DNA reads TGCGCCAGCAGCCACATGACAGGGGCGGAGGATGGCTACACCTTC. Its protein product is CASSHMTGAEDGYTF.

CDR3 sequence (DNA): TGTGCCAGCAGCCCTGGTCTTCGCGACAAGGGAAACACCATATATTTT. This encodes CASSPGLRDKGNTIYF. The chain joins TRBV9 to TRBJ1-3; D is ambiguous. Germline lookup yields CDR1 SGDLS and CDR2 YYNGEE. This CDR3 contains 16 residues. Trimming removed 4 bases at V and 4 bases at J, with 18 bases between. The variable domain in full, with the rest retrieved from reference TRBV9 and TRBJ1-3, is DSGVTQTPKHLITATGQRVTLRCSPRSGDLSVYWYQQSLDQGLQFLIQYYNGEERAKGNILERFSAQQFPDLHSELNLSSLELGDSALYFCASSPGLRDKGNTIYFGEGSWLTVV.

Remarks on this clone: Other DNA sequences of this sample code for an identical CDR3. The chain couples TRBV28 to TRBJ2-7; 11 bases are shared with TRBD1. This CDR3 is built from 14 residues. J lost 4 bases, V lost 5 bases, and 4 bases had no gene match. From germline, CDR1 is MDHEN and CDR2 SYDVKM. DNA for the CDR3: TGTGCCAGCAGTAAGGACAGGGGGCAATACGAGCAGTACTTC. Protein sequence: CASSKDRGQYEQYF.

The chain uses TRBV2 and TRBJ2-7; 8 positions agree with TRBD2. This CDR3 has 13 amino acids. Germline values: CDR1 SNHLY, CDR2 FYNNEI. The V and J ends lost 3 bases and 2 bases, in that order; junction bases with no gene match: 0. The CDR3 DNA reads as TGTGCCAGCAGTGAGCGGGGGGCCTACGAGCAGTACTTC. Its translation is CASSERGAYEQYF.

V and J are TRBV28 and TRBJ2-7; 7 positions match TRBD1. This CDR3 contains 16 residues. V was pared by 2 bases and J by 0 bases, with 7 bases of the junction left unmatched. The germline V gene encodes CDR1 MDHEN and CDR2 SYDVKM. This CDR3 reads CASSLQGVPSSYEQYF. Here the CDR3 DNA reads TGTGCCAGCAGTTTACAGGGGGTACCTAGCTCCTACGAGCAGTACTTC.

This sequence joins TRBV6-4 and TRBJ2-1, with TRBD2 identical over 10 bases. CDR3 length: 16 residues. The V segment lost 4 bases and the J segment 10 bases; nucleotides outside the gene matches: 13. Germline lookup yields CDR1 MRHNA and CDR2 SNTAGT. The CDR3: CASSAQTGTSVGEQFF. The CDR3 DNA reads as TGTGCCAGCAGTGCGCAGACAGGGACTAGCGTGGGAGAGCAGTTCTTC.

V and J are TRBV30 and TRBJ1-6; no reliable D call. In germline, CDR1 is GTSNPN, CDR2 SVGIG (reference sequence). There are 12 residues in the CDR3. Trimming shortened V by 4 bases and J by 4 bases, and 5 bases separated the two germline ends. CDR3 DNA sequence: TGTGCCTGGATGGGGTATAATTCACCCCTCCACTTT. Amino acid sequence: CAWMGYNSPLHF. Based on the CDR3 plus reference TRBV30 and TRBJ1-6, the full variable domain is SQTIHQWPATLVQPVGSPLSLECTVEGTSNPNLYWYRQAAGRGLQLLFYSVGIGQISSEVPQNLSASRPQDRQFILSSKKLLLSDSGFYLCAWMGYNSPLHFGNGTRLTVT.

The CDR3 region is CASSKRETQYF. The DNA for the CDR3 is TGCGCCAGCAGCAAGCGTGAGACCCAGTACTTC. V and J are TRBV5-1 and TRBJ2-5; no reliable D call. The V and J ends lost 4 bases and 5 bases respectively, with 6 bases between them. This CDR3 contains 11 residues. Germline assignment: CDR1 SGHRS and CDR2 YFSETQ.

The chain combines TRBV6-6 with TRBJ2-7; no clear D. The CDR3 loop spans 14 amino acids. Per the germline V gene, CDR1 is MNHNY and CDR2 is SVGAGI (reference sequence). V lost 2 bases and J lost 4, with 12 bases in between. CDR3 residues: CASSYPGYGYEQYF. CDR3 nucleotides: TGTGCCAGCAGTTACCCAGGTTACGGGTACGAGCAGTACTTC.

The genes are TRBV4-1 and TRBJ2-7, with 7 bases lining up with TRBD2. The ends lost 0 bases at V and 7 bases at J; junction bases unmatched: 6. The V gene's germline CDR1 is MGHRA and CDR2 YSYEKL. CDR3 size: 14 residues. The CDR3 DNA reads TGCGCCAGCAGCCAAGAAGTACTGCGGGGGGAGCAGTACTTC. It is translated as CASSQEVLRGEQYF.

This clone has a single count. This rearrangement joins TRBV30 to TRBJ2-7; TRBD1 might be the D (6 bases). This CDR3 comprises 13 residues. The ends were cut back, 4 bases at V and 4 bases at J, with 14 bases in the middle. Germline CDR1 GTSNPN, CDR2 SVGIG (reference sequence). Here the CDR3 reads CAWTRTANYEQYF. CDR3 sequence (DNA): TGTGCCTGGACCAGGACAGCCAATTACGAGCAGTACTTC.

The V and J genes are TRBV5-5 and TRBJ1-1; perhaps TRBD1 as D (5 bases). CDR1 is SGHKS, CDR2 YYEKEE, per germline (reference sequence). The CDR3 loop spans 15 amino acids. With 2 bases removed from V and 3 bases from J, the gap between germline ends came to 14 bases. The CDR3 loop reads CASSFGGSRDTEAFF. The DNA of the CDR3 is TGTGCCAGCAGCTTTGGGGGGTCGAGGGACACTGAAGCTTTCTTT.

The gene calls are TRBV7-9 and TRBJ2-1; no definite D call. V shed 5 bases and J shed 9 bases, with 8 bases lying between them. This CDR3 is 11 amino acids long. Germline V gene data show CDR1 as SEHNR and CDR2 as FQNEAQ (reference sequence). CDR3 sequence (DNA): TGTGCCAGCAGCCTATCCATTGAGCAGTTCTTC. Its translation: CASSLSIEQFF.

CDR3 sequence (DNA): TGTGCCAGCAGTTACTCGGGGATGGCTGGGGCCAACGTCCTGACTTTC. Translating gives CASSYSGMAGANVLTF. The chain recombines TRBV6-5 with TRBJ2-6; D is unclear. The CDR3 is 16 residues long. Germline CDR1 reads MNHEY; CDR2 reads SVGAGI. Trimming shortened V by 0 bases and J by 2 bases, and 8 bases separated the two germline ends.

The sample holds a few counts of this clone. This CDR3 reads CASSPRAGGTGNEQFF. CDR3 DNA: TGCGCCAGCAGCCCGAGAGCGGGAGGCACAGGGAATGAGCAGTTCTTC. The chain employs TRBV5-1 and TRBJ2-1; 9 nucleotides match TRBD2. The trim removed 4 bases at V and 7 bases at J, leaving 12 bases unmatched. CDR1 and CDR2 (germline): SGHRS, YFSETQ. The CDR3 covers 16 residues.

The V gene is TRBV5-4, the J gene TRBJ2-7; 10 bases match TRBD1. J lost 3 bases, V lost 1 base, and 4 bases had no gene match. Germline CDR1 reads SGHNT; CDR2 reads YYREEE (reference sequence). The CDR3 length is 15 residues. The CDR3 bases are TGTGCCAGCAGCTTGCGAAGGACAGGGGGCTACGAGCAGTACTTC. Translation gives CASSLRRTGGYEQYF.

The J gene is TRBJ2-1, the V gene TRBV10-3; D call uncertain. V was shortened by 4 bases and J by 7 bases, with 8 bases between the two germline ends. Germline V gives CDR1 ENHRY, CDR2 SYGVKD. The CDR3 sequence is 12 residues long. The CDR3 region has the DNA TGTGCCATCAGTGGACCCTCGAATGAGCAGTTCTTC. As protein: CAISGPSNEQFF.

The chain is built from TRBV7-2 and TRBJ2-4; D unclear. V was trimmed by 5 bases and J by 13 bases, leaving 15 bases between them. CDR3 size: 12 residues. Germline V gives CDR1 SGHTA, CDR2 FQGNSA. CDR3 nucleotides: TGTGCCAGCAGCCCCAAACCGGTTTCCCAGTACTTC. Amino acid sequence: CASSPKPVSQYF.